A single T cell receptor beta chain is shown here with its context. Antigen: not known. The data derive from a study of T cell responses to AZD1222 COVID-19 vaccine. Study observations and caveats: Once two AZD1222 doses were given, Spike-specific TCR breadth and depth went up. Researchers took repertoire samples only after the peak T cell response had come. Clonal diversity was possibly underestimated; the donors were predominantly white British and more often female.

The CDR3 contains 15 residues. With 7 bases removed from V and 5 bases from J, the gap between germline ends came to 20 bases. Germline V gene data show CDR1 as MNHEY and CDR2 as SVGAGI. Sequenced by immunoSEQ multiplex PCR; TCRdb stores in-frame clones only, minus some. The sample has about 100,000 clones, around nine tenths seen once. The J gene is TRBJ1-1, the V gene TRBV6-5; D is uncertain. The source of this sequence is an adult in good health. Here the sequenced sample was peripheral blood, taken on day 0 of AZD1222 vaccination. DNA for the CDR3: TGTGCCAGCACCGTGAACTTCGGGTCCGGGACTGAAGCTTTCTTT. Translation: CASTVNFGSGTEAFF.